The 19 T cell receptor beta chains reported below all come from one sample, sequenced in a study of technical replicates of blood from a handful of donors. TCRdb's copy holds only in-frame clones and misses some; the assay was immunoSEQ multiplex PCR. The data hold about 82,000 clones, with over 90% observed a single time. Specimen: T cells isolated from PBMCs. The receptors were gathered from a human donor in good health.

The rearrangement uses TRBV10-3 and TRBJ1-1, with 7 nucleotides matching TRBD1. The CDR3 spans 14 residues. CDR1 is ENHRY and CDR2 is SYGVKD in the germline V gene. Trimming at V came to 2 bases and at J to 2 bases, leaving 2 bases not matched to a gene. The CDR3 region has the DNA TGTGCCATCAGTGAGGGGACAGAAAACACTGAAGCTTTCTTT. This gives the protein CAISEGTENTEAFF.

This chain links TRBV10-2 with TRBJ2-7; 8 bases are shared with TRBD1. J gave up 4 bases and V 8 bases, and 7 bases lay outside the gene matches. CDR1 and CDR2 from the germline V gene are WSHSY and SAAADI. The CDR3 is 13 residues long. CDR3 in DNA: TGCGCCAGCCACGACAGGGGAGCGTACGAGCAGTACTTC. This gives the protein CASHDRGAYEQYF.

The chain has TRBV19 and TRBJ2-1, with TRBD2 matching 7 bases. Unmatched junction bases numbered 10, after V lost 6 bases and J lost 2 bases. Per the germline V gene, CDR1 is LNHDA and CDR2 is SQIVND (reference sequence). The CDR3 covers 16 residues. CDR3 amino acids: CASRDSGLSAYNEQFF. CDR3 sequence (DNA): TGTGCCAGTAGGGATAGCGGGCTCTCGGCCTACAATGAGCAGTTCTTC.

The chain has TRBV2 and TRBJ2-3, with 7 bases fitting TRBD1. CDR1 SNHLY and CDR2 FYNNEI come from the germline V gene. The CDR3 is 14 amino acids. V was pared by 7 bases and J by 6 bases, with 10 bases of the junction left unmatched. The CDR3 here is CASNGQGVTDTQYF. The CDR3 coding sequence is TGTGCCAGCAATGGGCAGGGGGTTACGGATACGCAGTATTTT.

The chain links TRBV4-3 to TRBJ2-1; D gene unclear. Trimming removed 0 bases at V and 1 base at J, with 7 bases between. CDR1 is LGHNA, CDR2 YSLEER, per germline. The CDR3 has 15 amino acids. The CDR3 region is CASSQDPASYNEQFF. DNA of the CDR3: TGCGCCAGCAGCCAAGATCCAGCGTCCTACAATGAGCAGTTCTTC.

This chain links TRBV5-4 with TRBJ2-1; possible D gene TRBD2, 5 bases. The length of the CDR3 is 13 residues. V lost 0 bases, J lost 7 bases, and 8 bases lay in between. Germline V gene lookup returns CDR1 SGHNT and CDR2 YYREEE (reference sequence). In DNA form, the CDR3 reads TGTGCCAGCAGCTTGGCGGGGAGTAATGAGCAGTTCTTC. Amino acids: CASSLAGSNEQFF. Looking up the rest from reference TRBV5-4 and TRBJ2-1 gives the full variable domain: ETGVTQSPTHLIKTRGQQVTLRCSSQSGHNTVSWYQQALGQGPQFIFQYYREEENGRGNFPPRFSGLQFPNYSSELNVNALELDDSALYLCASSLAGSNEQFFGPGTRLTVL.

The rearrangement uses TRBV29-1 and TRBJ1-2; D not resolved. CDR3 length: 12 amino acids. The V gene lost 7 bases and the J gene lost 2 bases, with 11 bases spanning the gap. The V gene's germline CDR1 is SQVTM and CDR2 ANQGSEA. The CDR3 reads CSASGGNYGYTF. CDR3 nucleotides: TGCAGCGCTAGCGGTGGGAACTATGGCTACACCTTC.

This rearrangement joins TRBV6-1 to TRBJ2-1; tentatively, D is TRBD2 (6 bases). Trimming removed 8 bases at V and 0 bases at J, with 11 bases between. This CDR3 has 14 residues. Germline values: CDR1 MNHNS, CDR2 SASEGT. The DNA for the CDR3 is TGTGCCAGCGAGAGCGGGTTCTCCTACAATGAGCAGTTCTTC. Translating gives CASESGFSYNEQFF.

The genes are TRBV30 and TRBJ1-2; 7 nucleotides agree with TRBD1. Per the germline V gene, CDR1 is GTSNPN and CDR2 is SVGIG (reference sequence). J was trimmed by 0 bases and V by 6 bases; bases with no gene match: 7. The CDR3 is 14 residues long. This CDR3 reads CACTRQGANYGYTF. CDR3 nucleotides: TGTGCCTGTACTAGACAGGGCGCTAACTATGGCTACACCTTC.

The chain has TRBV9 and TRBJ2-7, with 7 bases fitting TRBD2. The CDR3 runs to 15 residues. Looked up from germline, CDR1 is SGDLS and CDR2 is YYNGEE. The J segment lost 2 bases and the V segment lost 4 bases, leaving 9 bases of the junction unmatched. CDR3 region: CASSRGEGRTYEQYF. CDR3 coding DNA: TGTGCCAGCAGCCGCGGGGAGGGGAGGACCTACGAGCAGTACTTC.

A few counts support this clone. J is TRBJ1-1 and V is TRBV13; 8 bases align to TRBD1. CDR1 is PRHDT, CDR2 FYEKMQ, per germline (reference sequence). The junction had 3 bases not matched to a gene; V was cut back by 2 bases and J by 4 bases. The CDR3 sequence is 14 residues long. CDR3 region: CASSLRTGGTEAFF. The CDR3 nucleotides are TGTGCCAGCAGCTTAAGAACAGGGGGCACTGAAGCTTTCTTT.

CDR3 sequence reads: CASSWGQIYEQYF. In DNA, the CDR3 is TGTGCCAGCAGCTGGGGACAGATCTACGAGCAGTACTTC. The chain uses TRBV7-8 and TRBJ2-7; TRBD1 agrees at 7 bases. J lost 3 bases, V lost 4 bases, and 3 bases had no gene match. The CDR3 covers 13 residues. The germline gives CDR1 SGHVS, CDR2 FQNEAQ.

The chain has TRBV19 and TRBJ1-2; unclear D gene. Germline CDR1 LNHDA, CDR2 SQIVND (reference sequence). The CDR3 has 14 residues. Between the trimmed V and J ends, which lost 3 bases and 0 bases, there was a span of 8 bases. DNA for the CDR3: TGTGCCAGTAGTATGACCGGAGCTAACTATGGCTACACCTTC. This translates into CASSMTGANYGYTF. Based on the CDR3 plus reference TRBV19 and TRBJ1-2, the full variable domain is DGGITQSPKYLFRKEGQNVTLSCEQNLNHDAMYWYRQDPGQGLRLIYYSQIVNDFQKGDIAEGYSVSREKKESFPLTVTSAQKNPTAFYLCASSMTGANYGYTFGSGTRLTVV.

The chain employs TRBV28 and TRBJ2-5; 7 nucleotides line up with TRBD1. The CDR3 spans 14 residues. Germline values: CDR1 MDHEN, CDR2 SYDVKM. After removal of 4 bases from V and 1 base from J, the junction contained 3 bases not matched to a gene. The CDR3 DNA reads TGTGCCAGCAGTTCCCACAGGGGCCAAGAGACCCAGTACTTC. The encoded protein is CASSSHRGQETQYF.

V usage is TRBV5-6 and J usage is TRBJ2-3; 7 nucleotides agree with TRBD2. The ends lost 4 bases at V and 4 bases at J; junction bases unmatched: 6. Germline V gives CDR1 SGHDT, CDR2 YYEEEE. This CDR3 region has 14 residues. The DNA of the CDR3 is TGTGCCAGCAGCCCCGGACTAGGCGCAGATACGCAGTATTTT. As protein: CASSPGLGADTQYF.

The chain uses TRBV6-5 and TRBJ1-1; tentative D call: TRBD1 (6 bases). The CDR3 sequence is 15 residues long. Trimming stripped 0 bases from V and 3 bases from J, with 11 bases between. Germline V lookup: CDR1 MNHEY, CDR2 SVGAGI. CDR3 region: CASSYSTSGDTEAFF. In nucleotides, the CDR3 is TGTGCCAGCAGTTACTCCACTTCAGGGGACACTGAAGCTTTCTTT.

The gene calls are TRBV19 and TRBJ2-7, with TRBD1 matching 9 bases. V shed 7 bases, J shed 6 bases, and the junction held 10 bases outside the gene matches. This CDR3 has 14 residues. The V gene's germline CDR1 is LNHDA and CDR2 SQIVND (reference sequence). This CDR3 is CASIPGQGYAEQYF. The CDR3, as DNA: TGTGCCAGTATTCCTGGACAGGGGTACGCCGAGCAGTACTTC.

The CDR3 is CAITPDRETQYF. The CDR3 DNA follows: TGTGCCATCACCCCAGACAGAGAGACCCAGTACTTC. The V gene is TRBV10-3, the J gene TRBJ2-5, with D possibly matching TRBD1 (5 bases). There are 12 residues in the CDR3. V lost 7 bases and J lost 4, with 10 bases in between. Germline V CDR1 and CDR2: ENHRY, SYGVKD.

The rearrangement uses TRBV7-3 and TRBJ2-6; D uncertain. Deletions cut 4 bases from V and 0 bases from J, with 4 bases between. Germline V gene lookup returns CDR1 SGHTA and CDR2 FQGTGA. This CDR3 region has 14 residues. CDR3 protein: CASSSYSGANVLTF. The CDR3 DNA sequence: TGTGCCAGCAGCTCGTACTCTGGGGCCAACGTCCTGACTTTC.